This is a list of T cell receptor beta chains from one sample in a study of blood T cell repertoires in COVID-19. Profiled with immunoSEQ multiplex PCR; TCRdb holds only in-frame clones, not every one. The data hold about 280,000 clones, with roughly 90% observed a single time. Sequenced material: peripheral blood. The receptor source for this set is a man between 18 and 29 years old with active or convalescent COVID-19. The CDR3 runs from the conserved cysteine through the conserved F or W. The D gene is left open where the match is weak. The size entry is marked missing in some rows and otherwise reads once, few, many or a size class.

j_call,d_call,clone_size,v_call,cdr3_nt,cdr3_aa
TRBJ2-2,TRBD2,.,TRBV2,TGTGCCAGCGTAGCGGGGTACATGAACACCGGGGAGCTGTTTTTT,CASVAGYMNTGELFF
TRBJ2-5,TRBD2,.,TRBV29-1,TGCAGCGTTTCAGGACTAGCGGGGCAAGAGACCCAGTACTTC,CSVSGLAGQETQYF
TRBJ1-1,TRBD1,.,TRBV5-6,TGTGCCAGCAGCTCGAAATCAGGGGGGCGGAACACTGAAGCTTTCTTT,CASSSKSGGRNTEAFF
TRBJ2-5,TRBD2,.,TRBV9,TGTGCCAGCAGCGCTAATAGCGGGGAGACCCAGTACTTC,CASSANSGETQYF
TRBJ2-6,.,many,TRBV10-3,TGTGCCATCAGTGAGGTAATAGCGAACTCTGGGGCCAACGTCCTGACTTTC,CAISEVIANSGANVLTF
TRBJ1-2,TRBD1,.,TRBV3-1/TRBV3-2,TGTGCCAGCAGCCAGAGGGGGCAAGGCTACACCTTC,CASSQRGQGYTF
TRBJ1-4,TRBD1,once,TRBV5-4,TGTGCCAGCAGCTTGGGAACAGGGGGAGGCGAAAAACTGTTTTTT,CASSLGTGGGEKLFF
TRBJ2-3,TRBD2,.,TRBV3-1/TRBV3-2,TGTGCCAGCAGCCAACGGCGGCTAGCGGGGGAAGATACGCAGTATTTT,CASSQRRLAGEDTQYF
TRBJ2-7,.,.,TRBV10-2,TGCGCCAGCAGTGAGATCTTTGGGGGACTCGCCCCTGACGAGCAGTACTTC,CASSEIFGGLAPDEQYF
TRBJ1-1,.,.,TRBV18,TGTGCCAGCTCACCATCCACAGGGAAGAACACTGAAGCTTTCTTT,CASSPSTGKNTEAFF
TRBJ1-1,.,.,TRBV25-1,TGTGCCAGCAGTGAATCGGGCGGACTTGAAGCTTTCTTT,CASSESGGLEAFF
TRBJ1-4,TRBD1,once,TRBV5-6,TGTGCCAGCAGCGCCGGGACAGTTGGTGAAAAACTGTTTTTT,CASSAGTVGEKLFF
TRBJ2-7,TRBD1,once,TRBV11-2,TGTGCCAGCAGCTTGGACAGGCACTTTTACGAGCAGTACTTC,CASSLDRHFYEQYF
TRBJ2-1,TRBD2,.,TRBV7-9,TGTGCCAGCAGCAAGGGGCGGTCTAGCGGGGGCTCCTACAATGAGCAGTTCTTC,CASSKGRSSGGSYNEQFF
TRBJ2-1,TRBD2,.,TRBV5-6,TGTGCCAGCAGCGAATCCCTAGCGGGGGGGCTTAGTTCCTACAATGAGCAGTTCTTC,CASSESLAGGLSSYNEQFF
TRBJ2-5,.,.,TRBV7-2,TGTGCCAGCACCCGGGGTTGGCAAGAGACCCAGTACTTC,CASTRGWQETQYF
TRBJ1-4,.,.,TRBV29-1,TGCAGCGTGGATCAGGGGAACGAAAAACTGTTTTTT,CSVDQGNEKLFF
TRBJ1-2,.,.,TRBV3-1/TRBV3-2,TGTGCCAGCAGCCAAGGTGGTCGGGGCTACACCTTC,CASSQGGRGYTF
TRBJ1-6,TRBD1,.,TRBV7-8,TGTGCCAGCAGCGCGATACGGGACAGTCATTCACCCCTCCACTTT,CASSAIRDSHSPLHF
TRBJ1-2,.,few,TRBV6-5,TGTGCCAGCAGGGGACAAGTCTATGGCTACACCTTC,CASRGQVYGYTF
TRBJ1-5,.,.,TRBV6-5,TGTGCCAGCAGCCCGCGGGCAAGCAATCAGCCCCAGCATTTT,CASSPRASNQPQHF
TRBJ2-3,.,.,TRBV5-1,TGCGCCAGCGGGAACCAGGGCGAGGCAGATACGCAGTATTTT,CASGNQGEADTQYF
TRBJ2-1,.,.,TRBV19,TGTGCCAGTAGTCAAACGCCTTTAACAGGTTCCCACAATGAGCAGTTCTTC,CASSQTPLTGSHNEQFF
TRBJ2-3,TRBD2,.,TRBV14,TGTGCCAGCAGCCAAGGGAACCAAGAAGGGCTAGCGGGGGACGTAGGTACGCAGTATTTT,CASSQGNQEGLAGDVGTQYF
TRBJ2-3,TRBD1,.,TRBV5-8,TGTGCCAGCAGCTCCAGGGGGTCGTACACAGATACGCAGTATTTT,CASSSRGSYTDTQYF
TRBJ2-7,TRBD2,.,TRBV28,TGTGCCAGCAGCCCGCCGGGGGGGCGGGGGGTTCTCGAGCAGTACTTC,CASSPPGGRGVLEQYF
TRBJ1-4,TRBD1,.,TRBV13,TGTGCCAGCAGGCTATTTGCCGAGGGGGCTAATAATGAAAAACTGTTTTTT,CASRLFAEGANNEKLFF
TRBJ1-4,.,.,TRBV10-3,TGTGCCATCAGTGTTGACCGGGGGAATGAAAAACTGTTTTTT,CAISVDRGNEKLFF
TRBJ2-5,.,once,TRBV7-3,TGTGCCAGCAGCTCAGGGTGGGGGACCCAGTACTTC,CASSSGWGTQYF
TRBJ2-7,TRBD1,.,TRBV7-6,TGTGCCAGCAGCTCACAGAAAGCAGACAGGGGGTGGTATGGCCCTTACGAGCAGTACTTC,CASSSQKADRGWYGPYEQYF
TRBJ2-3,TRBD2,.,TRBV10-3,TGTGCCATCAGTGGGCAGCGGGGGATCCCCACAGATACGCAGTATTTT,CAISGQRGIPTDTQYF
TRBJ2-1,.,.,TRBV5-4,TGTGCCAGCAGCTCGACTGTGATTGAGTATGGATACTCCTACAATGAGCAGTTCTTC,CASSSTVIEYGYSYNEQFF
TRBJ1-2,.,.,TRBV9,TGTGCCAGCAGCAAAGGAGGGGACGGGGACTATGGCTACACCTTC,CASSKGGDGDYGYTF
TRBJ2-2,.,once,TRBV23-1,TGCGCCAGCAGTCGTGCAGGGGACACCGGGGAGCTGTTTTTT,CASSRAGDTGELFF
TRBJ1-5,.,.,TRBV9,TGTGCCAGCAGCGTAGATCCAGGGGCGAATCAGCCCCAGCATTTT,CASSVDPGANQPQHF
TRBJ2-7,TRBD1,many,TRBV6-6,TGTGCCAGCACCCCGGGACAGGCTATCTACGAGCAGTACTTC,CASTPGQAIYEQYF
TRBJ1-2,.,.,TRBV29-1,TGCAGCGTTGTTTTCTCTCTAGTCTATGGCTACACCTTC,CSVVFSLVYGYTF
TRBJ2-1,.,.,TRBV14,.,CASSQVGPGTRFF
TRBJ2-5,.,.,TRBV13,TGTGCCAGCAGCTTAGGGAGAGCGACCCAGTACTTC,CASSLGRATQYF
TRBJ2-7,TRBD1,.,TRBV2,TGTGCCAGCGCGAGTTCGGGACAGGGCCCCTACGAGCAGTACTTC,CASASSGQGPYEQYF
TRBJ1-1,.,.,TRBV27,TGTGCCAGCAGTTTATTGGCGAACACTGAAGCTTTCTTT,CASSLLANTEAFF
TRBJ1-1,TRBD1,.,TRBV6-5,TGTGCCAGCAGAAGACAGGGGTTGGCGGGTGAAGCTTTCTTT,CASRRQGLAGEAFF
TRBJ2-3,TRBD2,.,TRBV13,TGTGCCAGCAGGGGGCGGGGGGGTCCCACAGATACGCAGTATTTT,CASRGRGGPTDTQYF